Each of the 7 T cell receptor beta chains below was sequenced from the same sample in a study of technical replicates of blood from several donors. Some clones are missing from TCRdb's copy, which holds only in-frame ones; the method was immunoSEQ multiplex PCR. This table holds fewer than 60,000 clones, about 95% found once. Sequenced: PBMCs. All receptors come from a human donor in good health. Some clones in this sample may be carry-over from other donors' samples.

Written as DNA, the CDR3 is TGCGCCAGCAGCGCCGCGGGGGGCTTCGATAAGCAGTACTTC. Its protein product is CASSAAGGFDKQYF. The V and J genes are TRBV5-1 and TRBJ2-7, with 8 positions matching TRBD2. V was pared by 4 bases and J by 8 bases, with 11 bases of the junction left unmatched. The CDR3 sequence is 14 residues long. Germline assignment: CDR1 SGHRS and CDR2 YFSETQ.

V and J are TRBV6-5 and TRBJ2-1; a weak D match, TRBD1 (6 bases). This CDR3 has 12 amino acids. Germline V CDR1 and CDR2: MNHEY, SVGAGI. Trimming pared 0 bases from V and 12 bases from J, leaving 9 bases between. The CDR3 region has the DNA TGTGCCAGCAGTTACTCGGGGGCAGGGCAGTTCTTC. Encoded protein: CASSYSGAGQFF.

The J gene is TRBJ2-5, the V gene TRBV5-4, with 12 bases that match TRBD2. The CDR3 runs 16 residues. V lost 0 bases and J lost 3; bases outside the gene matches: 3. Germline-derived CDR1 and CDR2 are SGHNT and YYREEE (reference sequence). CDR3 region: CASSLALAGGEETQYF. CDR3 nucleotide sequence: TGTGCCAGCAGCTTGGCGCTAGCGGGGGGGGAAGAGACCCAGTACTTC.

V usage is TRBV4-1 and J usage is TRBJ2-5; 7 bases are shared with TRBD1. Germline trimming cut 0 bases from V and 5 bases from J; bases unmatched to any gene: 6. CDR1 and CDR2 (germline): MGHRA, YSYEKL. The CDR3 runs to 15 residues. CDR3: CASSQEPQGMETQYF. The CDR3 region has the DNA TGCGCCAGCAGCCAAGAGCCACAGGGGATGGAGACCCAGTACTTC.

The chain employs TRBV7-9 and TRBJ2-2, with TRBD1 matching over 10 bases. The CDR3 contains 16 residues. J gave up 6 bases and V 1 base, and 5 bases lay outside the gene matches. Germline CDR1 is SEHNR and CDR2 is FQNEAQ (reference sequence). CDR3 nucleotides: TGTGCCAGCAGCTTAGGGGGACAGGGGTCGTCCGGGGAGCTGTTTTTT. It translates to CASSLGGQGSSGELFF.

The chain combines TRBV4-1 with TRBJ2-6; TRBD1 agrees at 10 bases. This CDR3 comprises 19 residues. The ends lost 2 bases at V and 2 bases at J; junction bases unmatched: 9. The germline V gene encodes CDR1 MGHRA and CDR2 YSYEKL. CDR3 sequence reads: CASSQTRTGGPTGANVLTF. The CDR3 region has the DNA TGCGCCAGCAGCCAAACTCGGACAGGGGGACCTACTGGGGCCAACGTCCTGACTTTC.

The chain has TRBV7-9 and TRBJ2-1; 12 positions agree with TRBD2. This CDR3 contains 18 residues. The J segment lost 1 base and the V segment lost 4 bases, leaving 8 bases of the junction unmatched. Germline CDR1 reads SEHNR; CDR2 reads FQNEAQ (reference sequence). The CDR3 region is CASSSDLAGGRSYNEQFF. CDR3 nucleotide sequence: TGTGCCAGCAGCTCGGACCTAGCGGGGGGGCGGTCCTACAATGAGCAGTTCTTC.